These T cell receptor beta chains were read from a single sample in a study of blood T cell repertoires in COVID-19. Using immunoSEQ multiplex PCR, the repertoire was profiled, and TCRdb retains in-frame clones only, with some absent. This sample carries roughly 91,000 clones, roughly 84% of them seen once, and the ten largest clones take roughly 2%. Sequencing was performed on peripheral blood. The receptors come from a man in his 70s with active or convalescent COVID-19. The CDR3 runs from the conserved cysteine through the conserved F or W. Fields, in order: V gene, D gene, clone size, J gene, CDR3 protein, CDR3 DNA. A D gene is named only where the DNA matches it firmly. The size field is filled for only some rows; it gives once, few, many or a size class.

TRBV2,TRBD2,NA,TRBJ2-2,CASSGTSGEKNTGELFF,TGTGCCAGCAGTGGCACTAGCGGGGAGAAGAACACCGGGGAGCTGTTTTTT
TRBV5-1,TRBD2,NA,TRBJ2-1,CASSLDGGGAINEQFF,TGCGCCAGCAGCTTGGACGGCGGGGGGGCCATCAATGAGCAGTTCTTC
TRBV3-1/TRBV3-2,NA,NA,TRBJ1-2,CASSHGQAGGYTF,TGTGCCAGCAGCCATGGCCAAGCCGGGGGCTACACCTTC
TRBV19,NA,NA,TRBJ2-1,CASSLRSRNNEQFF,TGTGCCAGTAGTTTGAGGTCCCGAAACAATGAGCAGTTCTTC
TRBV28,NA,NA,TRBJ1-4,CASSHRRDGRANEKLFF,TGTGCCAGCAGCCACAGGAGGGATGGAAGGGCTAATGAAAAACTGTTTTTT
TRBV28,NA,once,TRBJ1-2,CASSLQGNYGYTF,TGTGCCAGCAGTTTACAGGGGAACTATGGCTACACCTTC
TRBV28,TRBD1,NA,TRBJ2-2,CASSLSTGLSAGELFF,TGTGCCAGCAGTCTATCGACAGGGCTTAGCGCCGGGGAGCTGTTTTTT
TRBV28,NA,NA,TRBJ1-5,CASSLLGPDQPQHF,TGTGCCAGCAGTTTATTGGGGCCGGATCAGCCCCAGCATTTT
TRBV19,TRBD1,NA,TRBJ1-2,CASGTGQPPYGYTF,TGTGCCAGCGGTACGGGACAGCCTCCCTATGGCTACACCTTC
TRBV28,NA,once,TRBJ1-2,CASSIKGGPNYGYTF,TGTGCCAGCAGCATTAAGGGGGGGCCTAACTATGGCTACACCTTC
TRBV7-2,TRBD1,NA,TRBJ1-5,CASSLGSTGGYEPQHF,TGTGCCAGCAGCTTAGGATCAACAGGGGGTTACGAGCCCCAGCATTTT
TRBV28,TRBD1,NA,TRBJ2-7,CASRISPGQLTSSYYEQYF,TGTGCCAGCAGAATCTCTCCGGGACAGCTAACCTCCTCCTACTACGAGCAGTACTTC
TRBV6-5,TRBD1,NA,TRBJ2-7,CASSATGIHEQYF,TGTGCCAGCAGCGCGACAGGGATCCACGAGCAGTACTTC
TRBV2,TRBD1,few,TRBJ1-1,CASQRGPVTEAFF,TGTGCCAGCCAGAGGGGGCCGGTCACTGAAGCTTTCTTT
TRBV2,NA,NA,TRBJ1-1,CASSVASTLTEAFF,TGTGCCAGCAGTGTCGCCAGTACGCTCACTGAAGCTTTCTTT
TRBV7-9,TRBD1,NA,TRBJ1-2,CASSRDRGIYGYTF,TGTGCCAGCAGCCGGGACAGGGGGATCTATGGCTACACCTTC
TRBV19,TRBD1,NA,TRBJ1-2,CASSIGRGPGYTF,TGTGCCAGTAGTATCGGCAGGGGGCCTGGCTACACCTTC
TRBV7-3,NA,NA,TRBJ1-5,CASSLSSGQPQHF,TGTGCCAGCAGCTTATCGTCGGGGCAGCCCCAGCATTTT
TRBV5-1,NA,NA,TRBJ2-6,CASSLGGSGANVLTF,TGCGCCAGCAGCTTAGGGGGCTCTGGGGCCAACGTCCTGACTTTC
TRBV27,TRBD2,NA,TRBJ2-7,CASSFPGRGEQYF,TGTGCCAGCAGTTTCCCCGGGAGGGGGGAGCAGTACTTC
TRBV6-5,NA,NA,TRBJ1-1,CASSYDKGESNTEAFF,TGTGCCAGCAGTTACGACAAGGGGGAGTCGAACACTGAAGCTTTCTTT
TRBV6-5,TRBD1,NA,TRBJ2-2,CASSSSGTGDTGELFF,TGTGCCAGCAGTTCCTCCGGGACAGGGGACACCGGGGAGCTGTTTTTT
TRBV15,NA,NA,TRBJ1-4,CATSRALLTNEKLFF,TGTGCCACCAGCAGAGCCTTATTAACTAATGAAAAACTGTTTTTT
TRBV20-1,TRBD2,NA,TRBJ2-1,CSASSSGGAYNEQFF,TGCAGTGCTAGTAGTTCGGGGGGGGCCTACAATGAGCAGTTCTTC
TRBV6-6,TRBD2,NA,TRBJ2-5,CASRRGGGETQYF,TGTGCCAGCAGGCGGGGGGGCGGGGAGACCCAGTACTTC
TRBV4-3,NA,few,TRBJ2-3,CASSQGPRDGTQYF,TGCGCCAGCAGCCAAGGGCCCAGGGATGGTACGCAGTATTTT
TRBV12-2,NA,NA,TRBJ1-5,CATAGVNQPQHF,TGTGCAACCGCAGGGGTCAATCAGCCCCAGCATTTT